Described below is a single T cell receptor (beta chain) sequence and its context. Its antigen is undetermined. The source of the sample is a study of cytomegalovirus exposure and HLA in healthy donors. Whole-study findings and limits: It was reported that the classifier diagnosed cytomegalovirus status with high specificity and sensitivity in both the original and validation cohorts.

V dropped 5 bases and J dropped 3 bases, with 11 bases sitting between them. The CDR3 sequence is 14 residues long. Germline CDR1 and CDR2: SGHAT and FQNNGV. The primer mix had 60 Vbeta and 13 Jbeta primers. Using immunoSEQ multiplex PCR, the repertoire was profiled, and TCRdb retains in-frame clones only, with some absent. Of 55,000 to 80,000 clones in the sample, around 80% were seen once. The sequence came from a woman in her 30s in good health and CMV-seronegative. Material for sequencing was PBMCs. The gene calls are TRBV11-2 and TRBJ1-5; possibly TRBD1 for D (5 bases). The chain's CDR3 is CASSGAGNNQPQHF. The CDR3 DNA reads TGTGCCAGCAGCGGGGCAGGGAACAATCAGCCCCAGCATTTT. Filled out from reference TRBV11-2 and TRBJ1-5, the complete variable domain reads EAGVAQSPRYKIIEKRQSVAFWCNPISGHATLYWYQQILGQGPKLLIQFQNNGVVDDSQLPKDRFSAERLKGVDSTLKIQPAKLEDSAVYLCASSGAGNNQPQHFGDGTRLSIL.